A single sample gave rise to the 9 T cell receptor beta chains below, sequenced in a study of sequential checkpoint blockade in melanoma. Only in-frame clones appear in the TCRdb table, and some are missing; sequencing was by immunoSEQ multiplex PCR. This table holds some 4,100 clones, 20% to 25% found once. The sample's treatment: randomized to nivolumab then ipilimumab (arm A) or the reverse (arm B). Here the sequenced sample was tumor tissue (inferred from file names), taken from a patient given nivolumab and ipilimumab in sequence. The receptor source for this set is a human donor with melanoma.

The chain carries TRBV5-1 and TRBJ1-1, with 8 positions matching TRBD1. The germline V gene encodes CDR1 SGHRS and CDR2 YFSETQ. The ends lost 4 bases at V and 1 base at J; junction bases unmatched: 9. There are 16 residues in the CDR3. The CDR3 is CASSTRQGTGNTEAFF. For the CDR3, the DNA is TGCGCCAGCAGCACCCGACAGGGGACGGGGAACACTGAAGCTTTCTTT.

This clone was seen repeatedly, ten times or more. The J gene is TRBJ2-1, the V gene TRBV11-3, with a weak D call TRBD1 (5 bases). V lost 2 bases to trimming and J lost 0 bases, with 17 bases between them. Germline assignment: CDR1 SGHNT and CDR2 YENEEA. The CDR3 runs 18 residues. For the CDR3, the DNA is TGTGCCAGCAGCTTAAGTGGTAGGGGTCAGAGCTCCTACAATGAGCAGTTCTTC. Translated, it gives CASSLSGRGQSSYNEQFF.

The rearrangement uses TRBV18 and TRBJ2-6, with D hard to call. V dropped 1 base and J dropped 0 bases, with 10 bases sitting between them. Germline-derived CDR1 and CDR2 are KGHSH and LQKENI. The CDR3 consists of 17 residues. CDR3 protein: CASSPRSGNSGANVLTF. CDR3 nucleotides: TGTGCCAGCTCACCACGTTCTGGCAACTCTGGGGCCAACGTCCTGACTTTC.

In this sample, this clone turned up many times. The rearrangement uses TRBV11-3 and TRBJ2-3, with D tentatively TRBD2 (7 bases). The CDR3 contains 15 residues. Trimming removed 5 bases from V and 3 bases from J, with 15 bases in between. Per the germline V gene, CDR1 is SGHNT and CDR2 is YENEEA. For the CDR3, the DNA is TGTGCCAGCAGCCCTCTAGGGGGGGGTACAGATACGCAGTATTTT. It translates to CASSPLGGGTDTQYF.

This clone was detected once. The chain couples TRBV18 to TRBJ2-5; D call uncertain. This CDR3 contains 14 residues. Germline CDR1 KGHSH, CDR2 LQKENI. Between the trimmed V and J ends, which lost 3 bases and 4 bases, there was a span of 12 bases. The CDR3 bases are TGTGCCAGCTCACCCCAGTCAGGTCGAGAGACCCAGTACTTC. This translates into CASSPQSGRETQYF. Based on the CDR3 plus reference TRBV18 and TRBJ2-5, the full variable domain is NAGVMQNPRHLVRRRGQEARLRCSPMKGHSHVYWYRQLPEEGLKFMVYLQKENIIDESGMPKERFSAEFPKEGPSILRIQQVVRGDSAAYFCASSPQSGRETQYFGPGTRLLVL.

The V gene is TRBV19, the J gene TRBJ1-5; D may be TRBD1 (5 bases). V was shortened by 5 bases and J by 3 bases, with 14 bases between the two germline ends. The CDR3 sequence is 15 residues long. CDR1 and CDR2 (germline): LNHDA, SQIVND (reference sequence). The CDR3 DNA reads TGTGCCAGTAGTTTCCGGGACGGCTTCAATCAGCCCCAGCATTTT. It translates to CASSFRDGFNQPQHF.

As regards this clone: One end of the junction fails to match germline, which may point to a read error. The chain links TRBV6-8 to TRBJ2-6; 8 nucleotides align to TRBD1. The CDR3 extends over 17 amino acids. From germline, CDR1 is MNHGY and CDR2 SAAAGT. DNA of the CDR3: TGTGCCAGCAGTGACTCTACAGGGGGTGGAGGGGCCAACGTCCTGACTTTC. Encoded protein: CASSDSTGGGGANVLTF.

This clone was observed many times. The chain has TRBV7-7 and TRBJ1-3, with D possibly being TRBD1 (6 bases). The CDR3 runs 15 residues. Germline assignment: CDR1 SSHAT and CDR2 FNYEAQ (reference sequence). Trimming took 2 bases from V and 5 from J, leaving 13 bases between them. The CDR3 spells CASSLWTELRNTIYF. CDR3 nucleotide sequence: TGTGCCAGCAGCTTATGGACAGAACTACGAAACACCATATATTTT.

This clone is labeled medium-sized (0.01 to 0.1%). V gene TRBV6-8 combines with J gene TRBJ2-2; 8 positions agree with TRBD1. The CDR3 sequence is 18 residues long. V trimming: 5 bases; J trimming: 7 bases; junction bases outside the gene matches: 18. The germline gives CDR1 MNHGY, CDR2 SAAAGT. The CDR3 sequence is CASSVAQGALVWSGELFF. The CDR3 bases are TGTGCCAGCAGTGTTGCGCAGGGGGCCCTTGTTTGGAGCGGGGAGCTGTTTTTT.